One and the same sample provided the 8 T cell receptor beta chains below, sequenced in a study of type 1 regulatory T cells. The study, taken as a whole, reports: Compared with non-Tr1 cells, Tr1 cells showed a narrower TCR repertoire.

Their specific antigens are unknown. TCRdb analysed the reads with MiXCR anew, one entry per CDR3 protein. The sample includes around 64,000 distinct CDR3 sequences, 20% to 25% seen only once; the top ten take around 8.1%. Sequenced input: cultured type 1 regulatory T (Tr1) cells, either the whole culture or a sorted fraction (not recorded which). These TCRs come from a human donor in good health.

This clonotype was found a few times. The genes are TRBV5-1 and TRBJ2-7, with unresolved D. The CDR3 has 13 amino acids. V shed 0 bases and J shed 2 bases, with 6 bases lying between them. The germline gives CDR1 SGHRS, CDR2 YFSETQ. CDR3 coding DNA: TGCGCCAGCAGCTTGGAAGGAGCCTACGAGCAGTACTTC. This sequence encodes CASSLEGAYEQYF.

The rearrangement joins TRBV28 to TRBJ1-6; D ambiguous. Germline CDR1 reads MDHEN; CDR2 reads SYDVKM. The CDR3 contains 14 residues. Trimming removed 6 bases at V and 6 bases at J, with 12 bases between. CDR3 nucleotide sequence: TGTGCCAGCAGGCCGGGCCTAGTTAATTCACCCCTCCACTTT. Protein product: CASRPGLVNSPLHF.

The chain has TRBV6-6 and TRBJ2-7, with a possible D match to TRBD1 (5 bases). V was cut by 5 bases and J by 12 bases, with 23 bases left in between. Germline V lookup: CDR1 MNHNY, CDR2 SVGAGI (reference sequence). The length of the CDR3 is 14 residues. The DNA for the CDR3 is TGTGCCAGCAGTGACCACTCGACAGTGGACAATTGGTACTTC. Its protein product is CASSDHSTVDNWYF.

This clonotype was seen repeatedly, ten times or more. V gene TRBV5-1 combines with J gene TRBJ2-7; TRBD2 matches 7 bases. With 4 bases clipped from V and 3 bases from J, the junction kept 10 bases outside the gene matches. The CDR3 spans 15 residues. The germline CDR1 and CDR2 sequences are SGHRS and YFSETQ. CDR3 DNA: TGCGCCAGCAGCCCGGTGGCGGGAGTTCTCTACGAGCAGTACTTC. This translates into CASSPVAGVLYEQYF.

This clonotype appeared a few times. The chain carries TRBV5-1 and TRBJ1-1, with unresolved D. The CDR3 sequence is 15 residues long. CDR1 is SGHRS, CDR2 YFSETQ, per germline. The V gene lost 0 bases and the J gene lost 1 base, with 10 bases spanning the gap. CDR3 bases: TGCGCCAGCAGCTTGGCCTGGGGTGCGAACACTGAAGCTTTCTTT. It translates to CASSLAWGANTEAFF.

The chain employs TRBV7-3 and TRBJ1-6, with TRBD1 identical over 8 bases. The germline CDR1 and CDR2 sequences are SGHTA and FQGTGA. The CDR3 runs 15 residues. V lost 5 bases to trimming and J lost 6 bases; unmatched junction nucleotides: 6. CDR3 DNA: TGTGCCAGCAGCGCACAGGGGGACGGTAATTCACCCCTCCACTTT. It is translated as CASSAQGDGNSPLHF.

This clonotype came up many times. The rearrangement joins TRBV5-6 to TRBJ2-1; TRBD2 aligns across 10 bases. V lost 3 bases, J lost 11 bases, and 8 bases stayed unmatched. This CDR3 contains 14 residues. Looked up from germline, CDR1 is SGHDT and CDR2 is YYEEEE. CDR3 nucleotides: TGTGCCAGCAGCTGGACTAGCGGCGTCCTGAAGCAGTTCTTC. Translation: CASSWTSGVLKQFF.

This clonotype showed up many times. The rearrangement uses TRBV24-1 and TRBJ2-5; a possible D gene is TRBD1 (6 bases). The V end was cut by 1 base, the J end by 4 bases, with 15 bases between. The CDR3 loop spans 16 amino acids. Per the germline V gene, CDR1 is KGHDR and CDR2 is SFDVKD. CDR3 amino acids: CATSDFTHVGAETQYF. In DNA form, the CDR3 reads TGTGCCACCAGTGATTTTACCCACGTGGGGGCAGAGACCCAGTACTTC.